These T cell receptor beta chains were read from a single sample in a study of blood T cell repertoires in COVID-19. Profiling relied on immunoSEQ multiplex PCR, and the TCRdb table lists in-frame clones only, not all of them. The sample shows 95,000 to 100,000 clones, more than 80% of them seen only once. The specimen was peripheral blood. The receptors stem from a human donor in a cohort sampled during active COVID-19. Each CDR3 is given with its conserved first and last residue. D genes are given only for firm matches. Size values are once, few and many counts, or a class for expanded clones, and some rows have none.

J gene: TRBJ1-2; V gene: TRBV4-3; clone size: once; D gene: -; CDR3 DNA: TGCGCCAGCAGCCCCCAATGGGGGGAAAACTATGGCTACACCTTC; CDR3 protein: CASSPQWGENYGYTF
J gene: TRBJ1-2; V gene: TRBV28; clone size: -; D gene: TRBD1; CDR3 DNA: TGTGCCAGCAGTTCATTGAACCCTCGAACAGGGGTCGAAATGTACGGCTACACCTTC; CDR3 protein: CASSSLNPRTGVEMYGYTF
J gene: TRBJ1-2; V gene: TRBV5-1; clone size: -; D gene: -; CDR3 DNA: TGCGCCAGCAGCTTCGGTGACAGTCCACTATGGAGCTACACCTTC; CDR3 protein: CASSFGDSPLWSYTF
J gene: TRBJ2-2; V gene: TRBV29-1; clone size: -; D gene: -; CDR3 DNA: TGCAGCGTCGTCCCTACAAGTCGGGACACCGGGGAGCTGTTTTTT; CDR3 protein: CSVVPTSRDTGELFF
J gene: TRBJ2-7; V gene: TRBV5-1; clone size: -; D gene: TRBD2; CDR3 DNA: TGCGCCAGCAGCTCGACTAGCGGGAGCCTGACTAACTACGAGCAGTACTTC; CDR3 protein: CASSSTSGSLTNYEQYF
J gene: TRBJ2-5; V gene: TRBV14; clone size: -; D gene: -; CDR3 DNA: TGTGCCAGCAGCAAGGCGCTAGCGGAGACCCAGTACTTC; CDR3 protein: CASSKALAETQYF
J gene: TRBJ1-2; V gene: TRBV6-2/TRBV6-3; clone size: -; D gene: TRBD1; CDR3 DNA: TGTGCCAGCAGTTACGGAACAGGGGGCTATGGCTACACCTTC; CDR3 protein: CASSYGTGGYGYTF
J gene: TRBJ1-1; V gene: TRBV12-3/TRBV12-4; clone size: once; D gene: -; CDR3 DNA: TGTGCCAGCAGTGATACATTGAACACTGAAGCTTTCTTT; CDR3 protein: CASSDTLNTEAFF
J gene: TRBJ2-7; V gene: TRBV10-3; clone size: -; D gene: -; CDR3 DNA: TGTGCCATCAGTGAGGGGGCCAGGGGAACCTACGAGCAGTACTTC; CDR3 protein: CAISEGARGTYEQYF
J gene: TRBJ2-7; V gene: TRBV7-3; clone size: few; D gene: -; CDR3 DNA: TGTGCCAGCAGCTTAACGTCCGGGACAGAGCAGTACTTC; CDR3 protein: CASSLTSGTEQYF
J gene: TRBJ2-1; V gene: TRBV14; clone size: -; D gene: -; CDR3 DNA: TGTGCCAGCAGCCAAGAACAATACAATGAGCAGTTCTTC; CDR3 protein: CASSQEQYNEQFF
J gene: TRBJ2-1; V gene: TRBV5-1; clone size: few; D gene: -; CDR3 DNA: TGCGCCAGCAGCTTGGGCCAGGGGACCTACAATGAGCAGTTCTTC; CDR3 protein: CASSLGQGTYNEQFF
J gene: TRBJ2-3; V gene: TRBV7-6; clone size: -; D gene: TRBD2; CDR3 DNA: TGTGCCAGCAGCTTAGGGCTAGCGGGGGGAACAGATACGCAGTATTTT; CDR3 protein: CASSLGLAGGTDTQYF
J gene: TRBJ2-1; V gene: TRBV3-1/TRBV3-2; clone size: -; D gene: TRBD2; CDR3 DNA: TGTGCCAGCAGGGGACTAGCGGGACACTCCTACAATGAGCAGTTCTTC; CDR3 protein: CASRGLAGHSYNEQFF
J gene: TRBJ2-7; V gene: TRBV27; clone size: -; D gene: -; CDR3 DNA: TGTGCCAGCAGTCGGACAAACAGTCGTTATTCCTACGAGCAGTACTTC; CDR3 protein: CASSRTNSRYSYEQYF
J gene: TRBJ1-6; V gene: TRBV5-4; clone size: -; D gene: -; CDR3 DNA: TGTGCCAGCAGGAGGGACTCTTCACCCCTCCACTTT; CDR3 protein: CASRRDSSPLHF
J gene: TRBJ1-3; V gene: TRBV3-1/TRBV3-2; clone size: -; D gene: -; CDR3 DNA: TGTGCCAGCAGCCAAGGAGTTTCTGGAAACACCATATATTTT; CDR3 protein: CASSQGVSGNTIYF
J gene: TRBJ2-1; V gene: TRBV5-1; clone size: -; D gene: TRBD2; CDR3 DNA: TGCGCCAGCAGCGGCGGGGGGGCTCTTCCCCACAATGAGCAGTTCTTC; CDR3 protein: CASSGGGALPHNEQFF
J gene: TRBJ2-3; V gene: TRBV6-2/TRBV6-3; clone size: -; D gene: TRBD2; CDR3 DNA: TGTGCCAGCAGTTACCCGGGACTAGCGGTTCTCACAGATACGCAGTATTTT; CDR3 protein: CASSYPGLAVLTDTQYF
J gene: TRBJ1-2; V gene: TRBV6-5; clone size: -; D gene: -; CDR3 DNA: TGTGCCAGCAGTAACGCGGGGACTAACTATGGCTACACCTTC; CDR3 protein: CASSNAGTNYGYTF
J gene: TRBJ2-7; V gene: TRBV19; clone size: -; D gene: TRBD1; CDR3 DNA: TGTGCCAGTAGTAAGTACTGGACAGGGGTCTACGAGCAGTACTTC; CDR3 protein: CASSKYWTGVYEQYF
J gene: TRBJ1-5; V gene: TRBV18; clone size: -; D gene: TRBD1; CDR3 DNA: TGTGCCAGCTCACCCCGGGACAGGTCTTCCGGGCCCCAGCATTTT; CDR3 protein: CASSPRDRSSGPQHF
J gene: TRBJ2-6; V gene: TRBV11-2; clone size: -; D gene: -; CDR3 DNA: TGTGCCAGCAGCTCCGTCGGGGTTTCTGGGGCCAACGTCCTGACTTTC; CDR3 protein: CASSSVGVSGANVLTF
J gene: TRBJ2-6; V gene: TRBV9; clone size: -; D gene: TRBD1; CDR3 DNA: TGTGCCAGCAGCCCCGGGACAGTCATCACTGGGGCCAACGTCCTGACTTTC; CDR3 protein: CASSPGTVITGANVLTF
J gene: TRBJ1-1; V gene: TRBV7-2; clone size: -; D gene: -; CDR3 DNA: TGTGCCAGCAGCTTAGTGGGGCAGGGTAGCACTGAAGCTTTCTTT; CDR3 protein: CASSLVGQGSTEAFF
J gene: TRBJ2-7; V gene: TRBV7-8; clone size: once; D gene: TRBD1; CDR3 DNA: TGTGCCAGCAGCAAGATACCGGGACAGTCCTACGAGCAGTACTTC; CDR3 protein: CASSKIPGQSYEQYF
J gene: TRBJ1-1; V gene: TRBV10-2; clone size: once; D gene: -; CDR3 DNA: TGCGCCAGCAGAACGGGACAATCGTTGAACACTGAAGCTTTCTTT; CDR3 protein: CASRTGQSLNTEAFF
J gene: TRBJ2-7; V gene: TRBV4-1; clone size: -; D gene: -; CDR3 DNA: TGCGCCAGCAGCCAACTCCCTCTGGGGGGCTACGAGCAGTACTTC; CDR3 protein: CASSQLPLGGYEQYF
J gene: TRBJ1-4; V gene: TRBV2; clone size: -; D gene: TRBD1; CDR3 DNA: TGTGCCAGCAGTGACGGCGGGGCAGGGGGTGAAAAACTGTTTTTT; CDR3 protein: CASSDGGAGGEKLFF
J gene: TRBJ1-1; V gene: TRBV2; clone size: -; D gene: TRBD1; CDR3 DNA: TGTGCCAGTAAGGGACAGGCGAACACTGAAGCTTTCTTT; CDR3 protein: CASKGQANTEAFF
J gene: TRBJ2-5; V gene: TRBV7-2; clone size: -; D gene: TRBD2; CDR3 DNA: TGTGCCAGCAGCTTAGCGCCTGCGGGGGGTAAAGAGACCCAGTACTTC; CDR3 protein: CASSLAPAGGKETQYF
J gene: TRBJ1-6; V gene: TRBV9; clone size: once; D gene: TRBD1; CDR3 DNA: TGTGCCAGCAGCGATCGACAGGGTTGGGATAATTCACCCCTCCACTTT; CDR3 protein: CASSDRQGWDNSPLHF
J gene: TRBJ2-7; V gene: TRBV18; clone size: few; D gene: -; CDR3 DNA: TGTGCCAGCTCAGCTCAATTAGAGTACGAGCAGTACTTC; CDR3 protein: CASSAQLEYEQYF
J gene: TRBJ1-2; V gene: TRBV12-3/TRBV12-4; clone size: -; D gene: TRBD1; CDR3 DNA: TGTGCCAGCAGACCTGACAGGGTCTATGGCTACACCTTC; CDR3 protein: CASRPDRVYGYTF
J gene: TRBJ1-2; V gene: TRBV10-3; clone size: -; D gene: -; CDR3 DNA: TGTGCCATCAGTGAGGCTCGGGGGGCTGACTATGGCTACACCTTC; CDR3 protein: CAISEARGADYGYTF
J gene: TRBJ2-1; V gene: TRBV6-1; clone size: -; D gene: TRBD2; CDR3 DNA: TGTGCCAGCAGTGAAGTTCCCAGCGGGAGAGGTTATGAGCAGTTCTTC; CDR3 protein: CASSEVPSGRGYEQFF
J gene: TRBJ1-6; V gene: TRBV6-5; clone size: -; D gene: -; CDR3 DNA: TGTGCCGGGGGCAGGGACTATAATTCACCCCTCCACTTT; CDR3 protein: CAGGRDYNSPLHF
J gene: TRBJ2-7; V gene: TRBV3-1/TRBV3-2; clone size: -; D gene: -; CDR3 DNA: TGTGCCAGCAGCCAAGTTAGAGAAGAGCAGTACTTC; CDR3 protein: CASSQVREEQYF
J gene: TRBJ2-1; V gene: TRBV2; clone size: -; D gene: -; CDR3 DNA: TGTGCCAGCAGTGAAGTTAGGCTCGGGAAAAATGAGCAGTTCTTC; CDR3 protein: CASSEVRLGKNEQFF
J gene: TRBJ1-6; V gene: TRBV4-1; clone size: -; D gene: -; CDR3 DNA: TGCGCCAGCAGCCAGGCGGGCGGTAATTCACCCCTCCACTTT; CDR3 protein: CASSQAGGNSPLHF
J gene: TRBJ2-1; V gene: TRBV18; clone size: -; D gene: -; CDR3 DNA: TGTGCCAGCTCACCACCTTCGGCTAGCCCGTACAATGAGCAGTTCTTC; CDR3 protein: CASSPPSASPYNEQFF
J gene: TRBJ2-5; V gene: TRBV4-1; clone size: -; D gene: TRBD2; CDR3 DNA: TGCGCCAGCAGCCGAGCGGGGGGAGGACAAGAGACCCAGTACTTC; CDR3 protein: CASSRAGGGQETQYF
J gene: TRBJ1-6; V gene: TRBV7-2; clone size: -; D gene: TRBD1; CDR3 DNA: TGTGCCAGCAGCTCGTCCCGGGACAGGGTTTGGTCACCCCTCCACTTT; CDR3 protein: CASSSSRDRVWSPLHF
J gene: TRBJ2-1; V gene: TRBV7-2; clone size: once; D gene: -; CDR3 DNA: TGTGCCAGCAGCACGCCAGAGCGGAACAATGAGCAGTTCTTC; CDR3 protein: CASSTPERNNEQFF
J gene: TRBJ2-1; V gene: TRBV19; clone size: once; D gene: TRBD2; CDR3 DNA: TGTGCCAGTAGTATTAGCGGGATCTACAATGAGCAGTTCTTC; CDR3 protein: CASSISGIYNEQFF
J gene: TRBJ1-1; V gene: TRBV18; clone size: -; D gene: TRBD1; CDR3 DNA: TGTGCCAGCTCACCACGGACAGGGGCCTACACTGAAGCTTTCTTT; CDR3 protein: CASSPRTGAYTEAFF
J gene: TRBJ1-3; V gene: TRBV3-1/TRBV3-2; clone size: -; D gene: -; CDR3 DNA: TGTGCCAGCAGCCAAGAGCCCAGGGGAAACACCATATATTTT; CDR3 protein: CASSQEPRGNTIYF
J gene: TRBJ2-1; V gene: TRBV5-6; clone size: -; D gene: TRBD2; CDR3 DNA: TGTGCCAGCAGCAGCCCTGGACTAGCGGGATACAATGAGCAGTTCTTC; CDR3 protein: CASSSPGLAGYNEQFF
J gene: TRBJ2-1; V gene: TRBV4-3; clone size: once; D gene: -; CDR3 DNA: TGCGCCAGCAGCCAAGTGGCAGGGGGGACAAGTGAGCAGTTCTTC; CDR3 protein: CASSQVAGGTSEQFF
J gene: TRBJ2-2; V gene: TRBV5-5; clone size: -; D gene: TRBD1; CDR3 DNA: TGTGCCAGCAGCTTGACAGGGGACACCGGGGAGCTGTTTTTT; CDR3 protein: CASSLTGDTGELFF
J gene: TRBJ1-1; V gene: TRBV18; clone size: -; D gene: -; CDR3 DNA: TGTGCCAGCTCACCACGGAGGTCGGGATCGACGGCCGCTGAAGCTTTCTTT; CDR3 protein: CASSPRRSGSTAAEAFF
J gene: TRBJ2-7; V gene: TRBV6-5; clone size: -; D gene: TRBD1; CDR3 DNA: TGTGCCACCGGGACAGGGCAAACTTACGAGCAGTACTTC; CDR3 protein: CATGTGQTYEQYF
J gene: TRBJ2-1; V gene: TRBV29-1; clone size: -; D gene: TRBD1; CDR3 DNA: TGCAGCCTCAGAAAGACAGGGTCCTACAATGAGCAGTTCTTC; CDR3 protein: CSLRKTGSYNEQFF